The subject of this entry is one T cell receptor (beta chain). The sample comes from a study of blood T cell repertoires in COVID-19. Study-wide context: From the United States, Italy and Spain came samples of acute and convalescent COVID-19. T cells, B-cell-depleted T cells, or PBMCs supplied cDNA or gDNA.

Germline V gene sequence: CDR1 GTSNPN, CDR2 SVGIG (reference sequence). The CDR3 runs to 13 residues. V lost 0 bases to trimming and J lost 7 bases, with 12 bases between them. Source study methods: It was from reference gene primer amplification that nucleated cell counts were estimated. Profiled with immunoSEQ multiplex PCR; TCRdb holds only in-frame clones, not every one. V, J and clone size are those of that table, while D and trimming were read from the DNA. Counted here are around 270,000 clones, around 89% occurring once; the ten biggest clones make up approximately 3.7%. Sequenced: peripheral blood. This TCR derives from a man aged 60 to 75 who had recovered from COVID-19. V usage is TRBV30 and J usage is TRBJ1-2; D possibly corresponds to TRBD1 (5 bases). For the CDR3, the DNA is TGTGCCTGGAGTGTAGTCAGGGAGGCTGGCTACACCTTC. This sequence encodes CAWSVVREAGYTF.